This TCR beta chain originates from a study of monozygotic twins with inflammatory bowel disease. The study, taken as a whole, reports: Healthy co-twins showed greater TCRbeta diversity (inverse Simpson) than IBD patients.

Regarding this clonotype: Its specificity is not known.

TCRdb re-called the 5' RACE reads; every CDR3 protein appears as one record, without DNA. The sample table includes approximately 340,000 distinct CDR3 sequences. The CDR3 is 15 amino acids. CDR1 SGHKS and CDR2 YYEKEE come from the germline V gene (reference sequence). This chain uses TRBV5-5 with TRBJ1-1. Sequencing was done on a sample of blood. This TCR was sampled from a human donor with ulcerative colitis or Crohn's disease, or a healthy co-twin of an affected twin (not recorded which). CDR3 protein: CASSLGSGLNTEAFF.